These 8 T cell receptor beta chains were all obtained from the same sample, sequenced in a study of blood T cells in healthy people across ages. The authors ran a second PCR of 7 to 11 cycles using a sample-barcoded 5' primer and a J-beta primer mix. TCRdb analysed the 5' RACE reads with MiXCR anew, one entry per CDR3 protein. The sample contains about 930,000 distinct CDR3 sequences, about 28% of which appear only once. The same sample was also used in a study of T cells of mothers and their children.

Sequencing was carried out using blood. The receptors were gathered from a woman between 35 and 50 years old in good health.

As to this clonotype: Given a much more abundant clone one base away, this may be a read error. This sequence joins TRBV28 and TRBJ2-7; 10 bases are shared with TRBD2. Per the germline V gene, CDR1 is MDHEN and CDR2 is SYDVKM. The CDR3 is made up of 13 amino acids. V shed 11 bases and J 3 bases; nucleotides not matched to a gene: 7. CDR3 sequence (DNA): TGTGCCGGCAAACCTAGCGGGGGCTACGAGCAGTACTTC. Protein product: CAGKPSGGYEQYF.

This clonotype was observed a few times. This chain links TRBV29-1 with TRBJ1-3; D unresolved. V lost 4 bases and J lost 6, with 16 bases in between. Germline CDR1 and CDR2: SQVTM and ANQGSEA. The CDR3 runs to 14 residues. In DNA form, the CDR3 reads TGCAGCGTTGTCCCCGCGCAGGCCCCAAACACCATATATTTT. This gives the protein CSVVPAQAPNTIYF.

A note on this clonotype: This may arise from a read error, as a much more abundant clone is one base away. The chain joins TRBV7-2 to TRBJ2-5; 8 nucleotides align to TRBD1. The J call is uncertain, as TRBJ2-7 better fits the DNA end. The CDR3 sequence is 14 residues long. Germline V CDR1 and CDR2: SGHTA, FQGNSA. CDR3 nucleotide sequence: TGTCCCAGCAGCCCAGGACAGGGTAGGGGCGAGCAGTACTTC. Translation: CPSSPGQGRGEQYF.

Many counts were recorded for this clonotype. This rearrangement joins TRBV7-3 to TRBJ2-3; 7 bases are a match to TRBD2. J gave up 2 bases and V 5 bases, and 13 bases lay outside the gene matches. The CDR3 has 17 residues. CDR1 and CDR2 (germline): SGHTA, FQGTGA. CDR3 loop: CASSTRAGRGFTDTQYF. CDR3 nucleotides: TGTGCCAGCAGCACCCGAGCAGGGCGGGGGTTCACAGATACGCAGTATTTT.

The chain recombines TRBV9 with TRBJ1-5; TRBD1 might be the D (5 bases). V lost 0 bases and J 3 bases, leaving 10 bases between the germline ends. This CDR3 has 15 residues. Germline V CDR1 and CDR2: SGDLS, YYNGEE. In nucleotides, the CDR3 is TGTGCCAGCAGCGTAGCAGGGTTGACCAATCAGCCCCAGCATTTT. This codes for CASSVAGLTNQPQHF.

The table lists this clonotype with many counts. The rearrangement uses TRBV5-1 and TRBJ2-4; TRBD2 matches 7 bases. Germline V gene lookup returns CDR1 SGHRS and CDR2 YFSETQ. The CDR3 is made up of 14 amino acids. After removal of 0 bases from V and 8 bases from J, the junction contained 5 bases not matched to a gene. The CDR3 sequence: CASSLERGGDIQYF. CDR3 nucleotides: TGCGCCAGCAGCTTGGAGCGGGGCGGGGACATTCAGTACTTC.

This clonotype was seen a handful of times. The J gene is TRBJ2-7, the V gene TRBV12-3 or TRBV12-4; the D gene is possibly TRBD1 (6 bases). V was clipped by 2 bases and J by 6 bases, with 14 bases between them. This CDR3 contains 14 residues. DNA of the CDR3: TGTGCCAGCAGTTTATCCGGGACAAGCTGCGAGCAGTACTTC. Translated, it gives CASSLSGTSCEQYF.

As to this clonotype: The junction departs from the called germline gene at one end, perhaps through a read error. This sequence joins TRBV6-5 and TRBJ2-7; no clear D. The CDR3 is 14 residues long. Looked up from germline, CDR1 is MNHEY and CDR2 is SVGAGI. CDR3 in amino acids: CASRYYDKSYERYF. The CDR3 nucleotides read TGTGCCAGCAGATACTACGACAAGTCCTACGAGCGGTACTTC.